This T cell receptor beta chain is from a study of CD8 T cells in Susac syndrome. RNA was extracted with the RNeasy kit, and a quantity of roughly 0.45 to 1 ug was reverse transcribed using random hexamers. Amplification of the TCR beta CDR3 was carried out by immunoSEQ multiplex PCR, which spanned a total of 54 Vbeta and 13 Jbeta segments. TCRdb fed the immunoSEQ multiplex PCR reads into MiXCR, producing one record per CDR3 protein. The table shows 150,000 to 200,000 distinct CDR3 sequences, with around 95% occurring only once. CD8+ and CD4+ blood T cells underwent TCR beta sequencing. Both CD4+ and CD8+ T cells were negatively isolated, and TEMRA cells underwent FACS enrichment. Germline-derived CDR1 and CDR2 are LGHDT and YNNKEL (reference sequence). Losses at the gene ends were 5 bases for V and 1 base for J; bases not matched to a gene: 9. CDR3 length equals 16 residues.

The genes are TRBV3-1 and TRBJ2-5; 8 nucleotides align to TRBD2. The receptor's source is a human donor with Susac syndrome. Sequencing was performed on CD4+ T cells from PBMCs. CDR3 sequence: CASSLRGGALQETQYF. The CDR3 DNA is TGTGCCAGCAGCTTACGGGGGGGAGCACTCCAAGAGACCCAGTACTTC.